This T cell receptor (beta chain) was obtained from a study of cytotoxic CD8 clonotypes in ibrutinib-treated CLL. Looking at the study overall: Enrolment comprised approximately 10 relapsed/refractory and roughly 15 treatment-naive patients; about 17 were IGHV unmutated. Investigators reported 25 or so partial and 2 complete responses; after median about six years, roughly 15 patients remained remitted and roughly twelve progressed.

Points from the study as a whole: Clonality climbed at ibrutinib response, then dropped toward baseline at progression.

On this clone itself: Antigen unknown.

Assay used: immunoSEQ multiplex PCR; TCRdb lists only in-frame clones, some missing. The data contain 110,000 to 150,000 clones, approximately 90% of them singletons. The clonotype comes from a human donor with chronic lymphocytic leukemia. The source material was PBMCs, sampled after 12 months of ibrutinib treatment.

CDR3 nucleotide sequence: TGTGCCATCAGTGAGTCAGGGCCACCGAACACTGAAGCTTTCTTT. Encoded protein: CAISESGPPNTEAFF. This rearrangement joins TRBV10-3 to TRBJ1-1; D uncertain. Trimming shortened V by 0 bases and J by 1 base, and 9 bases separated the two germline ends. CDR1 ENHRY and CDR2 SYGVKD come from the germline V gene. This CDR3 comprises 15 residues.